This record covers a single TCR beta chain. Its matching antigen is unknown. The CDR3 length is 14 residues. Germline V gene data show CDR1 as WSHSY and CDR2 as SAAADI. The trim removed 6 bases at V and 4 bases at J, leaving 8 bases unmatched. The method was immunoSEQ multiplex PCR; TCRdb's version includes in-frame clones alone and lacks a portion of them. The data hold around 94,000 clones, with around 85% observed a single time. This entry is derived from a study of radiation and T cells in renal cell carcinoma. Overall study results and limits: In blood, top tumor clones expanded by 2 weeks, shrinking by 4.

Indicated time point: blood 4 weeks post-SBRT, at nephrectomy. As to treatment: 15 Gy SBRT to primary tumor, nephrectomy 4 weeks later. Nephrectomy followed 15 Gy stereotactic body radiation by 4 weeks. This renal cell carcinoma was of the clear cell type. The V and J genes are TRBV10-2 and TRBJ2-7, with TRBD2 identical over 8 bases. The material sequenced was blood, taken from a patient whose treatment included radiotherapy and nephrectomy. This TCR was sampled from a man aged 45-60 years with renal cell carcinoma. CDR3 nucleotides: TGCGCCAGCAGCCGAGCGGGAGAATCTTACGAGCAGTACTTC. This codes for CASSRAGESYEQYF.